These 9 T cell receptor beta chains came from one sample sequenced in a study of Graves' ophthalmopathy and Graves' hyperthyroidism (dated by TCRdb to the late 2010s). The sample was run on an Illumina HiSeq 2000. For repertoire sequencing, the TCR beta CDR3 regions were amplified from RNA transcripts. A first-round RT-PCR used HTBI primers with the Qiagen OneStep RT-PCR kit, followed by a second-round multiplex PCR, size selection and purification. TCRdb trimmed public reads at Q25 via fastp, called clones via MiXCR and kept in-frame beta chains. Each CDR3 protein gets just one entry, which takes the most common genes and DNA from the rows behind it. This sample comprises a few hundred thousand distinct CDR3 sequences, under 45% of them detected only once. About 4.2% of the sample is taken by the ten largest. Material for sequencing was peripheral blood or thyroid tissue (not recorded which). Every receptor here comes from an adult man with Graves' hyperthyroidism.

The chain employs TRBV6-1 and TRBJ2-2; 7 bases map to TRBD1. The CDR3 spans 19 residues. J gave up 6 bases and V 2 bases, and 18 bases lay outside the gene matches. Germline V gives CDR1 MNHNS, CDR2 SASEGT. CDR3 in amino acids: CASSELTPRSGGYPGELFF. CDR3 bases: TGTGCCAGCAGTGAATTGACCCCCCGGTCAGGGGGTTATCCCGGGGAGCTGTTTTTT.

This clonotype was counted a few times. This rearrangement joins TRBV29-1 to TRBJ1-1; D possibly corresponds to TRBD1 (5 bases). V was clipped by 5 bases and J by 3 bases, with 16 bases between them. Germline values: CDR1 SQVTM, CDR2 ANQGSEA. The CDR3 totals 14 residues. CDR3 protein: CSVKSSGADTEAFF. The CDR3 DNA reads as TGCAGCGTTAAGTCGTCTGGGGCGGACACTGAAGCTTTCTTT.

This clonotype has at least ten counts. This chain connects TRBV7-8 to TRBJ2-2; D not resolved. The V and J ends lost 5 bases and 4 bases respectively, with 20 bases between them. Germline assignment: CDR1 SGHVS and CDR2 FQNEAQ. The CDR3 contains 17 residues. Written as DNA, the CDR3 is TGTGCCAGCAGCCCGCCGCGCCGAGTTTCCATCACCGGGGAGCTGTTTTTT. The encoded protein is CASSPPRRVSITGELFF.

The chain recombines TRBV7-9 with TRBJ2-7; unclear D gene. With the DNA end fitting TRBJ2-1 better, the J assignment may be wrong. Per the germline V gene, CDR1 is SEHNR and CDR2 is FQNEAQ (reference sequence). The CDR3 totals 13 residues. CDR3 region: CASSLLGRGEQFF. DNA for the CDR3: TGTGCCAGCAGCTTACTCGGGCGTGGTGAGCAGTTCTTC.

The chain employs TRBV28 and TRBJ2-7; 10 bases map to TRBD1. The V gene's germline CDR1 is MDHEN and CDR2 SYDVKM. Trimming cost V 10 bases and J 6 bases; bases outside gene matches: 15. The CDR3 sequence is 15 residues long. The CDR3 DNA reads TGTGCCACCAGAGAAAGGGGACAGGGGACTTCCGAGCAGTACTTC. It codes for CATRERGQGTSEQYF.

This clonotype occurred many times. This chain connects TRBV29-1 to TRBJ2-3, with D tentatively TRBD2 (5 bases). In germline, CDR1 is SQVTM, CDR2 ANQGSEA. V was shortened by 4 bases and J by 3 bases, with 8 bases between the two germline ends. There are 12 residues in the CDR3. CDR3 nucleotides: TGCAGCGTTGTCCGGAGGACAGATACGCAGTATTTT. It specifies CSVVRRTDTQYF.

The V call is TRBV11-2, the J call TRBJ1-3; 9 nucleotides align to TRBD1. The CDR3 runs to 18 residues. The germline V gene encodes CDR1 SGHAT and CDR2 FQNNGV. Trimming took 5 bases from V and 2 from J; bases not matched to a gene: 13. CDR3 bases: TGTGCCAGCAGCCTATCGGGGGCACAGGGGGCCACTGGAAACACCATATATTTT. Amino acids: CASSLSGAQGATGNTIYF.

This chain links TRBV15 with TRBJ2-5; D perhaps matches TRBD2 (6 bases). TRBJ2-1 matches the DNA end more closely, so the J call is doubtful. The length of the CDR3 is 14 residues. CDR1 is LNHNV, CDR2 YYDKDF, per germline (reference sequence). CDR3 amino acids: CATSRPTRYNEQFF. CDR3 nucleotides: TGTGCCACCAGCAGGCCGACTAGGTACAATGAGCAGTTCTTC.

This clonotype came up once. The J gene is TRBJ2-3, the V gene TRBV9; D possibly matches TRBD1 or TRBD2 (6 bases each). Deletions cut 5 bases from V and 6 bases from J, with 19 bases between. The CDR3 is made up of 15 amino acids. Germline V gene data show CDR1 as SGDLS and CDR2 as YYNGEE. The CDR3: CASSLGGAPADTQYF. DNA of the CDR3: TGTGCCAGCAGTTTGGGGGGCGCACCGGCGGATACGCAGTATTTT.